This entry is about one TCR beta chain. These data belong to a study of T cells in tuberculosis. TCRdb's copy holds only in-frame clones and misses some; the assay was immunoSEQ multiplex PCR. Of some 30,000 clones in the sample, about nine tenths were seen once. V trimming: 5 bases; J trimming: 3 bases; junction bases outside the gene matches: 4. The CDR3 has 14 residues. Per the germline V gene, CDR1 is SGHVS and CDR2 is FNYEAQ. V is TRBV7-6 and J is TRBJ1-5; 7 bases map to TRBD1. The sequencing input was PBMCs. This clonotype was sampled from a donor aged 5-35 years with latent tuberculosis or without tuberculosis infection. Some clones in this sample may be carry-over from other donors' samples. The CDR3 region is CASSLGQANQPQHF. In DNA form, the CDR3 reads TGTGCCAGCAGCCTAGGACAGGCCAATCAGCCCCAGCATTTT.